These T cell receptor beta chains were read from a single sample in a study of T-cell reconstitution after alpha-beta-depleted transplantation in children. TCRdb itself ran the PCR reads through MiXCR, one entry per CDR3 protein. The table lists about 460,000 distinct CDR3 sequences, approximately 12% of them singletons. Specimen: PBMCs from the stem cell graft donor, collected from the stem cell graft. The receptors shown here come from a human donor who donated a stem cell graft to a child with combined immunodeficiency. Each CDR3 is given with its conserved first and last residue. A D gene is named only where the DNA matches it firmly. Some rows have no size entry. The others give once, few or many, or a class for an expanded clone.

V gene	D gene	CDR3 length	clone size	J gene	CDR3 protein	CDR3 DNA
TRBV6-1	-	14	-	TRBJ2-3	CASSEVGRADTQYF	TGTGCCAGCAGTGAGGTCGGTAGAGCAGATACGCAGTATTTT
TRBV9	TRBD1	15	-	TRBJ2-1	CASSVLGQGIGEQFF	TGTGCCAGCAGCGTACTCGGACAGGGTATAGGTGAGCAGTTCTTC
TRBV6-5	-	14	few	TRBJ2-4	CASSYRGSKNIQYF	TGTGCCAGCAGTTACCGGGGCTCCAAAAACATTCAGTACTTC
TRBV9	-	18	-	TRBJ2-1	CASSVAVFGKRSYNEQFF	TGTGCCAGCAGCGTAGCGGTTTTCGGGAAGAGGTCCTACAATGAGCAGTTCTTC
TRBV10-3	-	11	-	TRBJ2-3	CAIGVADTQYF	TGTGCCATCGGGGTAGCGGATACGCAGTATTTT
TRBV10-3	-	14	few	TRBJ1-3	CATRDGRSGNTIYF	TGTGCCACCAGGGACGGACGGTCTGGAAACACCATATATTTT
TRBV20-1	TRBD1	11	many	TRBJ2-3	CSARDRDTQYF	TGCAGTGCTAGGGACAGGGATACGCAGTATTTT
TRBV6-2/TRBV6-3	-	11	many	TRBJ2-7	CASNPGTLQYF	TGTGCCAGCAATCCGGGGACTCTACAGTACTTC
TRBV6-2/TRBV6-3	-	14	few	TRBJ2-7	CASSTPEGSYEQYF	TGTGCCAGCAGTACCCCAGAGGGAAGCTACGAGCAGTACTTC
TRBV10-3	-	13	-	TRBJ2-2	CAIPRGNTGELFF	TGTGCCATTCCGCGGGGGAACACCGGGGAGCTGTTTTTT
TRBV27	-	14	many	TRBJ2-7	CASSLSEGPYEQYF	TGTGCCAGCAGTTTATCGGAGGGCCCCTACGAGCAGTACTTC
TRBV10-3	TRBD1	15	few	TRBJ1-1	CAISDLGTVNTEAFF	TGTGCCATCAGCGACCTGGGGACAGTTAACACTGAAGCTTTCTTT
TRBV5-6	-	17	few	TRBJ1-5	CASSRRWGERDNQPQHF	TGTGCCAGCAGCCGCAGGTGGGGGGAAAGGGACAATCAGCCCCAGCATTTT
TRBV7-9	-	13	few	TRBJ2-7	CASSLGNSDEQYF	TGTGCCAGCAGCCTTGGGAATAGCGACGAGCAGTACTTC
TRBV20-1	TRBD2	14	-	TRBJ2-1	CSAQKREGRNEQFF	TGCAGTGCTCAGAAGCGGGAGGGCCGCAATGAGCAGTTCTTC
TRBV12-3/TRBV12-4	TRBD1	15	few	TRBJ1-1	CASSSPAEGATEAFF	TGTGCCAGCAGTTCTCCGGCCGAGGGGGCAACTGAAGCTTTCTTT
TRBV20-1	TRBD2	14	few	TRBJ2-3	CSAPFTSGGDTQYF	TGCAGTGCACCGTTTACTAGCGGGGGGGATACGCAGTATTTT
TRBV29-1	-	15	many	TRBJ2-6	CSVSPRFSGANVLTF	TGCAGCGTTTCTCCCAGGTTCTCTGGGGCCAACGTCCTGACTTTC
TRBV12-3/TRBV12-4	-	12	-	TRBJ2-3	CASSQTRDTQYF	TGTGCCAGCAGCCAGACTAGGGATACGCAGTATTTT
TRBV2	TRBD2	14	many	TRBJ2-1	CASSDDLAGDEQFF	TGTGCCAGCAGTGACGACCTAGCGGGCGATGAGCAGTTCTTC
TRBV4-3	-	13	-	TRBJ1-4	CASSQDVREKLFF	TGCGCCAGCAGCCAAGATGTCCGTGAAAAACTGTTTTTT
TRBV4-3	-	15	-	TRBJ1-3	CASSQAGSQGNTIYF	TGCGCCAGCAGCCAAGCAGGCTCCCAGGGAAACACCATATATTTT
TRBV28	-	15	few	TRBJ1-1	CASSLTRVAGTEAFF	TGTGCCAGCAGTTTAACCAGGGTGGCGGGCACTGAAGCTTTCTTT
TRBV12-3/TRBV12-4	TRBD2	14	few	TRBJ2-3	CASSGLARTDTQYF	TGTGCCAGCAGCGGACTAGCCCGCACAGATACGCAGTATTTT
TRBV15	TRBD1	16	-	TRBJ2-7	CATSREGDRAPYEQYF	TGTGCCACCAGCAGGGAGGGGGACAGGGCTCCCTACGAGCAGTACTTC
TRBV4-3	TRBD2	15	few	TRBJ2-1	CASRQSGRADNEQFF	TGCGCCAGCAGACAAAGCGGGAGGGCCGACAATGAGCAGTTCTTC
TRBV12-3/TRBV12-4	-	11	-	TRBJ2-1	CASRQTVKQFF	TGTGCCAGCAGGCAGACAGTAAAGCAGTTCTTC
TRBV7-2	TRBD2	14	many	TRBJ2-1	CASSLRTSRNEQFF	TGTGCCAGCAGCCTCCGGACTAGCCGAAATGAGCAGTTCTTC